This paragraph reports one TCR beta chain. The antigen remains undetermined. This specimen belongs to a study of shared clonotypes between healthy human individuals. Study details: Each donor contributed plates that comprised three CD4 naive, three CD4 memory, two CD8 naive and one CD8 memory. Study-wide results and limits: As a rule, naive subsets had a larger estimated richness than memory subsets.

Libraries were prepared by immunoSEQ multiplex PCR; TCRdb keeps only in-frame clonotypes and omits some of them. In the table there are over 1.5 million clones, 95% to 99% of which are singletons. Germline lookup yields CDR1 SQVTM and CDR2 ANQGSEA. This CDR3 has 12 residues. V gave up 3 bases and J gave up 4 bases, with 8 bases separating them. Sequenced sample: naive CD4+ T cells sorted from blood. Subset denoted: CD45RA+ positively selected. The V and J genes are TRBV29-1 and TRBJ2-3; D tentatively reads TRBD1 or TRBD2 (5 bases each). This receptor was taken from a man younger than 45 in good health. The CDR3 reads CSVERGPDTQYF. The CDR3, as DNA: TGCAGCGTTGAGAGGGGACCAGATACGCAGTATTTT.